The next 16 T cell receptor beta chains were all read from a single sample in a study of naive and memory T cell subsets listed by TCRdb under 2017. The paper's findings and limits, for the study overall: A few larger clonotypes were found in naive repertoires, especially CD8, and these larger clonotypes were possibly memory cells re-expressing CD45RA.

Libraries were prepared through UMI-ligation and nested PCR. Sequencing instrument: Illumina MiSeq. The beta constant-region primer consisted of an equimolar mixture of two oligonucleotides that together covered TRBC1 and TRBC2. Four rounds of PCR, combining the SP2 primer with nested alpha and beta constant-region primers, were used to amplify the ligated cDNA. In-frame beta chains were kept once TCRdb had trimmed the public reads at Q25 with fastp and called clones with MiXCR. Rows are combined by CDR3 protein, so each entry shows the most common genes and DNA. This sample comprises about 140,000 distinct CDR3 sequences, 15% to 20% of them detected only once. The ten largest make up approximately 0.58% of the sample. Their antigens remain unidentified. Sequencing used naive CD8+ T cells from blood. This specimen's cell subset or site label, per the study, means: naive T cells, CD45RA high CD27+. The receptors originated from a human donor in good health.

The V call is TRBV9, the J call TRBJ2-7, with a weak D call TRBD1 (5 bases). CDR1 is SGDLS and CDR2 is YYNGEE in the germline V gene. Trimming took 0 bases from V and 4 from J, leaving 11 bases between them. The CDR3 spans 14 residues. The CDR3 nucleotides read TGTGCCAGCAGCGTAGGGGGCGCGACGTACGAGCAGTACTTC. The encoded protein is CASSVGGATYEQYF. Using reference TRBV9 and TRBJ2-7 for the parts outside the CDR3, the full variable domain is DSGVTQTPKHLITATGQRVTLRCSPRSGDLSVYWYQQSLDQGLQFLIQYYNGEERAKGNILERFSAQQFPDLHSELNLSSLELGDSALYFCASSVGGATYEQYFGPGTRLTVT.

The genes are TRBV7-9 and TRBJ2-3, with D unresolved. This CDR3 is 15 amino acids long. The germline V and J ends were trimmed by 4 bases and 6 bases, with 17 bases remaining between them. CDR1 and CDR2 from the germline V gene are SEHNR and FQNEAQ (reference sequence). The CDR3 DNA sequence: TGTGCCAGCAGCTCCCTCCTACCCAGTCCGGATACGCAGTATTTT. Translating gives CASSSLLPSPDTQYF.

The sample holds a few counts of this clonotype. The V and J genes are TRBV7-6 and TRBJ2-5; 7 bases align to TRBD2. The V gene's germline CDR1 is SGHVS and CDR2 FNYEAQ. This CDR3 spans 16 amino acids. Germline trimming cut 5 bases from V and 0 bases from J; bases unmatched to any gene: 9. The CDR3 DNA follows: TGTGCCAGCAGCGCCCTGCCGGGACTAAACCAAGAGACCCAGTACTTC. Translated: CASSALPGLNQETQYF.

The rearrangement links TRBV27 to TRBJ2-7, with 10 bases aligning to TRBD1. This CDR3 is built from 14 residues. V shed 3 bases and J 2 bases; nucleotides not matched to a gene: 1. From germline, CDR1 is MNHEY and CDR2 SMNVEV (reference sequence). The CDR3 spells CASSFGTGAYEQYF. CDR3 nucleotide sequence: TGTGCCAGCAGTTTCGGGACAGGGGCCTACGAGCAGTACTTC.

V and J are TRBV5-6 and TRBJ2-5; 10 positions match TRBD1. Germline CDR1 reads SGHDT; CDR2 reads YYEEEE. V gave up 0 bases and J gave up 3 bases; unmatched junction bases: 5. CDR3 length: 16 residues. The CDR3 sequence is CASSLGGQGDEETQYF. The CDR3 DNA follows: TGTGCCAGCAGCTTGGGAGGACAGGGGGATGAAGAGACCCAGTACTTC.

V is TRBV4-1 and J is TRBJ2-5; D gene unclear. V lost 1 base to trimming and J lost 0 bases, with 9 bases between them. The CDR3 covers 15 residues. Germline assignment: CDR1 MGHRA and CDR2 YSYEKL. The CDR3 reads CASSQGSDNQETQYF. DNA of the CDR3: TGCGCCAGCAGCCAAGGATCCGACAACCAAGAGACCCAGTACTTC.

There are a few counts of this clonotype. V usage is TRBV6-5 and J usage is TRBJ2-2; 7 nucleotides line up with TRBD2. Germline loops: CDR1 MNHEY, CDR2 SVGAGI. The CDR3 length is 18 residues. Trimming removed 2 bases from V and 2 bases from J; junction bases left unmatched: 11. CDR3 sequence: CASSYALGLVINTGELFF. In DNA form, the CDR3 reads TGTGCCAGCAGTTACGCCCTTGGACTAGTAATAAACACCGGGGAGCTGTTTTTT.

The chain links TRBV28 to TRBJ1-5; D possibly corresponds to TRBD1 (6 bases). The CDR3 has 15 amino acids. From germline, CDR1 is MDHEN and CDR2 SYDVKM. Trimming stripped 5 bases from V and 3 bases from J, with 14 bases between. The CDR3 protein is CASSLLGQSNQPQHF. The CDR3 DNA follows: TGTGCCAGCAGTCTCCTCGGACAGTCCAATCAGCCCCAGCATTTT.

The gene calls are TRBV19 and TRBJ2-5, with 9 bases that match TRBD2. This CDR3 has 15 residues. Germline V CDR1 and CDR2: LNHDA, SQIVND (reference sequence). The trim removed 6 bases at V and 0 bases at J, leaving 5 bases unmatched. The CDR3 here is CASSWTSEYQETQYF. CDR3 DNA: TGTGCCAGTAGCTGGACTAGCGAGTACCAAGAGACCCAGTACTTC.

The rearrangement uses TRBV7-8 and TRBJ1-5, with D possibly TRBD1 on 5 matching bases. The CDR3 has 16 residues. Germline V gene data show CDR1 as SGHVS and CDR2 as FQNEAQ. Deletions cut 7 bases from V and 4 bases from J, with 20 bases between. CDR3 region: CASKFGGLEENQPQHF. The CDR3 region has the DNA TGTGCCAGCAAATTTGGGGGGTTGGAAGAAAATCAGCCCCAGCATTTT.

In its sample, this clonotype was seen a few times. CDR3 residues: CASSRLGNEQFF. The CDR3 nucleotides are TGTGCCAGCAGTCGACTAGGCAATGAGCAGTTCTTC. The gene calls are TRBV6-2 or TRBV6-3 and TRBJ2-1, with D perhaps matching TRBD2 (6 bases). Trimming cost V 5 bases and J 6 bases, with 8 bases left between them. CDR3 length: 12 amino acids. Germline assignment: CDR1 MNHEY and CDR2 SVGEGT.

This clonotype showed up just a few times. The chain joins TRBV20-1 to TRBJ1-3; D remains ambiguous. The germline V gene encodes CDR1 DFQATT and CDR2 SNEGSKA (reference sequence). Between the trimmed V and J ends, which lost 3 bases and 4 bases, there was a span of 13 bases. CDR3 size: 14 residues. CDR3 nucleotide sequence: TGCAGTGCTAGTTTGCTTGATCAGGGAAACACCATATATTTT. Encoded protein: CSASLLDQGNTIYF.

The chain couples TRBV28 to TRBJ2-6; 8 nucleotides align to TRBD2. Losses at the gene ends were 8 bases for V and 1 base for J; bases not matched to a gene: 1. The germline gives CDR1 MDHEN, CDR2 SYDVKM. The CDR3 has 14 residues. CDR3 coding DNA: TGTGCCAGCGAGCGGGGGTCTGGGGCCAACGTCCTGACTTTC. It is translated as CASERGSGANVLTF.

The chain couples TRBV27 to TRBJ2-7; no clear D gene. Trimming took 6 bases from V and 3 from J, leaving 15 bases between them. The CDR3 sequence is 14 residues long. Germline V gene lookup returns CDR1 MNHEY and CDR2 SMNVEV (reference sequence). CDR3 sequence: CASSYRENLYEQYF. The CDR3 coding sequence is TGTGCCAGCAGCTATAGAGAGAACCTCTACGAGCAGTACTTC.

This clonotype appeared a few times. J is TRBJ2-1 and V is TRBV4-2; 7 bases match TRBD2. Unmatched junction bases numbered 4, after V lost 4 bases and J lost 7 bases. Germline CDR1 reads LGHNA; CDR2 reads YNFKEQ. This CDR3 has 13 amino acids. CDR3 bases: TGTGCCAGCAGCCGGTGGCGGGAGAATGAGCAGTTCTTC. Its protein product is CASSRWRENEQFF.

The V gene is TRBV29-1, the J gene TRBJ2-3; D is possibly TRBD1 (7 bases). V was shortened by 0 bases and J by 3 bases, with 25 bases between the two germline ends. Germline V lookup: CDR1 SQVTM, CDR2 ANQGSEA. This CDR3 spans 19 amino acids. The CDR3 DNA reads TGCAGCGTTGAAGAATATATCTATGGAGGGGGCGATCGGACAGATACGCAGTATTTT. It is translated as CSVEEYIYGGGDRTDTQYF.